What follows is one T cell receptor beta chain and its context. Its target is not known. Sequencing sought depths of 1 in 200,000 to 1 in 1 million T cells. Profiled with immunoSEQ multiplex PCR; TCRdb holds only in-frame clones, not every one. The profile shows under 300,000 clones, approximately 79% of them singletons. This entry is derived from a study of cytotoxic CD8 clonotypes in ibrutinib-treated CLL. Germline assignment: CDR1 SNHLY and CDR2 FYNNEI. This CDR3 has 16 residues. Between the trimmed V and J ends, which lost 2 bases and 2 bases, there was a span of 13 bases. Study-level results: Clonality rose at ibrutinib response, held steady in sustained remission, and fell toward baseline at progression.

Sequences were derived from PBMCs, sampled at disease progression, from a patient treated with ibrutinib. The chain uses TRBV2 and TRBJ1-5; D unresolved. The origin of this receptor is a human donor with chronic lymphocytic leukemia. The CDR3 coding sequence is TGTGCCAGCAGTGAATTGGGCGGGAACGGCAATCAGCCCCAGCATTTT. It translates to CASSELGGNGNQPQHF. Based on the CDR3 plus reference TRBV2 and TRBJ1-5, the full variable domain is EPEVTQTPSHQVTQMGQEVILRCVPISNHLYFYWYRQILGQKVEFLVSFYNNEISEKSEIFDDQFSVERPDGSNFTLKIRSTKLEDSAMYFCASSELGGNGNQPQHFGDGTRLSIL.